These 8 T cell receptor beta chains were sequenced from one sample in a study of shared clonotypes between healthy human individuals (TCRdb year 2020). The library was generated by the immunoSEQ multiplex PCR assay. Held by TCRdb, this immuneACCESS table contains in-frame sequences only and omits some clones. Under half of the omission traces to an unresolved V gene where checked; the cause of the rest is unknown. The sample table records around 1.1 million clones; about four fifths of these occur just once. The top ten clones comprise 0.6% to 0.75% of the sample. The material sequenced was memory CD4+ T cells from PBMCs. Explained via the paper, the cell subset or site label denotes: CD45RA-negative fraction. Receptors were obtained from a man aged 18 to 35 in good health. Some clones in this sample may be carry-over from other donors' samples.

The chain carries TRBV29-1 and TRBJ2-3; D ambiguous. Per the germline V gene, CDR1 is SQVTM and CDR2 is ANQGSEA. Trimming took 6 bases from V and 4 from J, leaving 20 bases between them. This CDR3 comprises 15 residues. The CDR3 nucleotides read TGCAGCGTCCTCGTGTTCCGAGATCAAGCAGATACGCAGTATTTT. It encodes CSVLVFRDQADTQYF.

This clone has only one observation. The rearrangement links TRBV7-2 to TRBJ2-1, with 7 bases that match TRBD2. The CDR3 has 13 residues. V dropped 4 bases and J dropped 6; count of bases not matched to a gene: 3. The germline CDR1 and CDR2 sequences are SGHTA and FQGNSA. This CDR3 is CASSWTRVNEQFF. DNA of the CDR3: TGTGCCAGCAGCTGGACTAGGGTCAATGAGCAGTTCTTC.

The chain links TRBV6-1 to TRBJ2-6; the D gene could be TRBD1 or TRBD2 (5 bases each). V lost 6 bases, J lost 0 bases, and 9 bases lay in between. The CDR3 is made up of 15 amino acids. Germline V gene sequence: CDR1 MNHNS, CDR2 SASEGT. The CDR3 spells CASRGDSSGANVLTF. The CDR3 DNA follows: TGTGCCAGCAGGGGAGACAGCTCTGGGGCCAACGTCCTGACTTTC.

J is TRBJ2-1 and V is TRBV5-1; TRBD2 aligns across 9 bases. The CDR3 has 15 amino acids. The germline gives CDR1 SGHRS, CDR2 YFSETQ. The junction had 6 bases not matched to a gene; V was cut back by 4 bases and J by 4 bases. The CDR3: CASSVGLADYNEQFF. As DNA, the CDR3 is TGCGCCAGCAGCGTGGGACTAGCAGATTACAATGAGCAGTTCTTC.

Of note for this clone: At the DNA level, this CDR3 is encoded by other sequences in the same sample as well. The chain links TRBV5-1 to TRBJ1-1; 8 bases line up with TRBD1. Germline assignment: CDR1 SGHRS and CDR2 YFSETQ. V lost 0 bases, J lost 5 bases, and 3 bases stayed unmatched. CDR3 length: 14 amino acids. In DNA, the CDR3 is TGCGCCAGCAGCTTGGAAACAGGGGGGACTGAAGCTTTCTTT. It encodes CASSLETGGTEAFF.

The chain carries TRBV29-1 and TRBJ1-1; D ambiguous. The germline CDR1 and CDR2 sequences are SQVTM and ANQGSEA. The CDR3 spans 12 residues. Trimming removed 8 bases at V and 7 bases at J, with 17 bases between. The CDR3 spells CSHSRPGGEAFF. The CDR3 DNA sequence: TGCAGCCACTCTCGACCCGGAGGTGAAGCTTTCTTT.

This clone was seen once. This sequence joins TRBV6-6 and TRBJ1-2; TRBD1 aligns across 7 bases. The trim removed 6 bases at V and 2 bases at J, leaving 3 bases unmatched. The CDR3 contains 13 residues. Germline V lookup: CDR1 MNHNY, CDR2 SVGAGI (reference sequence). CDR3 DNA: TGTGCCAGCAGCTCGGGACAGAACTATGGCTACACCTTC. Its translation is CASSSGQNYGYTF.

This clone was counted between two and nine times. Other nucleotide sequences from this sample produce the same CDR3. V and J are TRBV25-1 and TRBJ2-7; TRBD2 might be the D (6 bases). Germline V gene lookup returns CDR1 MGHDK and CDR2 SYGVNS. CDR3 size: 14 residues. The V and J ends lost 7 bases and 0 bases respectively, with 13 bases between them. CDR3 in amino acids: CASKRDSGSYEQYF. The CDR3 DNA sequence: TGTGCCAGCAAGAGGGACTCCGGCTCCTACGAGCAGTACTTC.